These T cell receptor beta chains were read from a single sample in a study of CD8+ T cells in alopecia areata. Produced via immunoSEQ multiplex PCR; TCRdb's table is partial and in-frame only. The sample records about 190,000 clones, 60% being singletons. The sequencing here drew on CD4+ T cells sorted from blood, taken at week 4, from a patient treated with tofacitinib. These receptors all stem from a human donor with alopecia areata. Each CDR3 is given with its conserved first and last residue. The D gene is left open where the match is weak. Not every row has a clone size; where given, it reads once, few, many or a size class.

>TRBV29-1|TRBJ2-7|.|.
CSAVTGPYEQYF
TGCAGCGCTGTAACGGGGCCCTACGAGCAGTACTTC
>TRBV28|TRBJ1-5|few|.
CASSGSSNQPQHF
TGTGCCAGCAGTGGGAGTTCAAATCAGCCCCAGCATTTT
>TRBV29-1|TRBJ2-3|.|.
CSVEEGWWGTDTQYF
TGCAGCGTGGAGGAGGGGTGGTGGGGCACAGATACGCAGTATTTT
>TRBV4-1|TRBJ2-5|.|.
CASSQEPRQGGETQYF
TGCGCCAGCAGCCAAGAGCCAAGACAGGGAGGGGAGACCCAGTACTTC
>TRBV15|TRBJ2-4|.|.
CATSRAPGTGKNIQYF
TGTGCCACCAGCAGAGCCCCCGGGACGGGCAAAAACATTCAGTACTTC
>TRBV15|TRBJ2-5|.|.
CATSPTAGIVETQYF
TGTGCCACCAGCCCAACGGCAGGGATTGTGGAGACCCAGTACTTC
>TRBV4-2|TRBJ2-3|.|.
CASSHGGPTDTQYF
TGTGCCAGCAGCCATGGGGGGCCCACAGATACGCAGTATTTT
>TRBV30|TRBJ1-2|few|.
CAWSVLRGYGYTF
TGTGCCTGGAGTGTACTTCGCGGTTATGGCTACACCTTC
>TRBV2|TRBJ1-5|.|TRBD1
CASRPSQGGGNQPQHF
TGTGCCAGCAGACCATCCCAGGGGGGTGGCAATCAGCCCCAGCATTTT
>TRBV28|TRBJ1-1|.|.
CASSYPWNTEAFF
TGTGCCAGCAGTTATCCGTGGAACACTGAAGCTTTCTTT
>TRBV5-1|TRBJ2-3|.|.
CASSLAEGTDTQYF
TGCGCCAGCAGCTTGGCCGAGGGAACAGATACGCAGTATTTT
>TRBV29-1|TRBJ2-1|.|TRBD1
CSVRYPGQSYNEQFF
TGCAGCGTTCGATATCCGGGACAGTCCTACAATGAGCAGTTCTTC
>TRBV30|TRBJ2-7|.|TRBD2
CAWSVGSGNPYEQYF
TGTGCCTGGAGTGTTGGCAGCGGGAACCCCTACGAGCAGTACTTC
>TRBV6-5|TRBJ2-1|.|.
CASSRLTGDNEQFF
TGTGCCAGCAGCCGACTTACGGGGGACAATGAGCAGTTCTTC
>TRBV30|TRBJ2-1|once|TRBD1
CACSGGSEQFF
TGTGCCTGTTCAGGGGGAAGTGAGCAGTTCTTC
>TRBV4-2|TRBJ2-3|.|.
CASSPTHSTDTQYF
TGTGCCAGCAGCCCCACTCACAGCACAGATACGCAGTATTTT
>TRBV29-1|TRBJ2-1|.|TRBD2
CSVAAGGLNEQFF
TGCAGCGTTGCAGCGGGAGGCCTAAATGAGCAGTTCTTC
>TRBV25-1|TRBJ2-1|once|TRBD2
CASSERSGGPYNEQFF
TGTGCCAGCAGTGAACGATCGGGGGGACCCTACAATGAGCAGTTCTTC
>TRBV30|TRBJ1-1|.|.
CAWSVQGNTEAFF
TGTGCCTGGAGTGTACAGGGCAACACTGAAGCTTTCTTT
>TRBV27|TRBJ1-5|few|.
CASSPIGSGQPQHF
TGTGCCAGCAGTCCGATCGGATCAGGGCAGCCCCAGCATTTT
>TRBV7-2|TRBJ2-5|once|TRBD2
CASSLAKLAGGSLGETQYF
TGTGCCAGCAGCTTAGCGAAGCTAGCGGGAGGATCCTTGGGGGAGACCCAGTACTTC
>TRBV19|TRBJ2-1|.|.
CASSIPGHPASNEQFF
TGTGCCAGTAGTATACCGGGACACCCAGCCAGTAATGAGCAGTTCTTC
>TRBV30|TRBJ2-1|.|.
CAWSNGARPGGVYEQFF
TGTGCCTGGAGTAATGGGGCGAGGCCCGGCGGGGTGTATGAGCAGTTCTTC
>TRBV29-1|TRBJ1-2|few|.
CSVGERGYTF
TGCAGCGTTGGAGAGAGGGGCTACACCTTC
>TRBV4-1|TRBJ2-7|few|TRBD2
CASSQETSGRARDEQYF
TGCGCCAGCAGCCAGGAGACTAGCGGGAGGGCCAGGGACGAGCAGTACTTC
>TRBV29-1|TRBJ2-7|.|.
CSVDLTGSYEQYF
TGCAGCGTTGATCTGACAGGTTCCTACGAGCAGTACTTC
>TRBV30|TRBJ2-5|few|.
CAWSRGAETQYF
TGTGCCTGGAGTAGGGGTGCGGAGACCCAGTACTTC
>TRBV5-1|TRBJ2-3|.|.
CASSLTRGRADTQYF
TGCGCCAGCAGCTTGACCCGGGGGCGCGCAGATACGCAGTATTTT
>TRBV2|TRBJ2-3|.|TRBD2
CASSEGGLVTDTQYF
TGTGCCAGCAGTGAAGGGGGACTAGTCACAGATACGCAGTATTTT
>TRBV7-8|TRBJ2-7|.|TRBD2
CASSLAGTSGVEVYEQYF
TGTGCCAGCAGCTTAGCCGGGACTAGCGGGGTAGAGGTCTACGAGCAGTACTTC
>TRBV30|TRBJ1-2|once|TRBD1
CAWSADRFYGYTF
TGTGCCTGGAGTGCGGACAGGTTTTATGGCTACACCTTC
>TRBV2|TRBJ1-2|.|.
CASRQPLYGYTF
TGTGCCAGCAGACAGCCGCTCTATGGCTACACCTTC
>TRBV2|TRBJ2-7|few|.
CASSERLVTEQYF
TGTGCCAGCTCGGAGAGACTAGTAACCGAGCAGTACTTC
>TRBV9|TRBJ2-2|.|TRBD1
CASSVRQGGAGELFF
TGTGCCAGCAGCGTCCGACAGGGTGGTGCCGGGGAGCTGTTTTTT
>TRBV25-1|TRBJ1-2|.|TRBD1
CASSPGQHYGYTF
TGTGCCAGCAGTCCGGGACAGCACTATGGCTACACCTTC
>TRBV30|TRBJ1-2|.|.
CACERGGDGYTF
TGTGCCTGCGAGCGAGGAGGGGATGGCTACACCTTC
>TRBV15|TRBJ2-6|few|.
CATSRDLVGLHRSGANVLTF
TGTGCCACCAGCAGAGATCTGGTGGGCCTACACAGGTCTGGGGCCAACGTCCTGACTTTC
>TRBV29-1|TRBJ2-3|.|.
CSVDSRGGTQYF
TGCAGCGTCGACTCGAGGGGAGGTACGCAGTATTTT
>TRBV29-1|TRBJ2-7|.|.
CSVDRGGAEQYF
TGCAGCGTTGATAGGGGGGGCGCCGAGCAGTACTTC
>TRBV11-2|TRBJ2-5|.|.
CASSRVNQETQYF
TGTGCCAGCAGCCGAGTAAACCAAGAGACCCAGTACTTC
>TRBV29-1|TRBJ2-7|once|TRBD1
CSAGTGGFEQYF
TGCAGCGCCGGGACAGGGGGCTTCGAGCAGTACTTC
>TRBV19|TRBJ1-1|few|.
CASSARVDEAFF
TGTGCCAGTAGTGCAAGGGTTGATGAAGCTTTCTTT
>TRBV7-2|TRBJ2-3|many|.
CASSFSGSRTDTQYF
TGTGCCAGCAGCTTCTCGGGAAGCCGCACAGATACGCAGTATTTT
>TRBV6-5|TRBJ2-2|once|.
CASSYGGTGELFF
TGTGCCAGCAGTTACGGGGGCACCGGGGAGCTGTTTTTT
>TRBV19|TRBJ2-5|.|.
CASSNRYQETQYF
TGTGCCAGTAGTAACAGGTACCAAGAGACCCAGTACTTC
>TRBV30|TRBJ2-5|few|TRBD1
CAWGPGQNQETQYF
TGTGCCTGGGGACCGGGACAGAACCAAGAGACCCAGTACTTC
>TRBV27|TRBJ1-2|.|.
CASSSRSSGGYTF
TGTGCCAGCAGTTCCCGGTCGAGCGGGGGCTACACCTTC
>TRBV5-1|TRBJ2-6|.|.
CASSTTGEDNVLTF
TGCGCCAGCAGCACGACAGGAGAGGACAACGTCCTGACTTTC
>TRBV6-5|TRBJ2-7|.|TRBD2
CASSYGAGAFEQYF
TGTGCCAGCAGTTATGGAGCGGGAGCTTTCGAGCAGTACTTC
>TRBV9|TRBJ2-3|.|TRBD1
CASSVGQGDTQYF
TGTGCCAGCAGCGTAGGACAGGGGGATACGCAGTATTTT
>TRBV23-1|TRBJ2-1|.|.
CASSQSTSGTSSYNEQFF
TGCGCCAGCAGTCAATCGACTTCCGGGACGTCGTCCTACAATGAGCAGTTCTTC
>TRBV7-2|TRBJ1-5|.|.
CASSLQPDSNQPQHF
TGTGCCAGCAGCTTGCAGCCGGATAGCAATCAGCCCCAGCATTTT
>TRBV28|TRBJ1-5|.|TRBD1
CASSFPTGGRQPQHF
TGTGCCAGCAGTTTTCCGACAGGGGGCCGGCAGCCCCAGCATTTT
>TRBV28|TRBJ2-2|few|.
CASSGPGGELFF
TGTGCCAGCAGTGGACCGGGCGGGGAGCTGTTTTTT